The following is a T cell receptor beta chain sequence with its context. What it binds is not known. The assay was immunoSEQ multiplex PCR, and TCRdb's table has in-frame clones only and misses some. The data contain 65,000 to 85,000 clones, 80% to 90% of them singletons. This CDR3 has 11 residues. Deletions cut 5 bases from V and 7 bases from J, with 5 bases between. The germline CDR1 and CDR2 sequences are MGHRA and YSYEKL. The data were obtained in a study of OX40 agonist ivuxolimab in advanced cancers. Findings and caveats of the study: Partial responders dosed at 0.1-3.0 mg/kg displayed clonal expansion ranking among the lowest. In CD8+ T cells, expanded clones were on average more numerous than in CD4+.

Patients with a history of autoimmune disease or on systemic immunosuppression were excluded. Sampled blood was obtained at baseline, cycle 4 day 1, and cycle 7 day 1. The receptor comes from an adult with an advanced solid tumor such as melanoma, head and neck, liver or kidney cancer. V gene TRBV4-1 combines with J gene TRBJ1-4, with D unresolved. Material: CD4+ or CD8+ T cells sorted from blood, obtained in a trial of the OX40 agonist ivuxolimab. CDR3 sequence reads: CASSGIEKLFF. The CDR3 nucleotides read TGCGCCAGCAGCGGGATTGAAAAACTGTTTTTT.